This note documents a single T cell receptor beta chain sequence. The target antigen is unknown. PCR primers comprised 60 Vbeta and 13 Jbeta primers. Repertoires were generated with immunoSEQ multiplex PCR, while TCRdb's copy carries only in-frame clones and drops some. The sample consists of tens of thousands of clones, less than 80% of them appearing once. This CDR3 is built from 17 residues. Trimming shortened V by 1 base and J by 3 bases, and 15 bases separated the two germline ends. The germline V gene has CDR1 MNHEY and CDR2 SMNVEV (reference sequence). The sample comes from a study of cytomegalovirus exposure and HLA in healthy donors. Whole-study results and caveats: In a later analysis, at a false discovery rate of 0.05, roughly 18,000 TCR beta sequences were associated with HLA alleles.

This clonotype was obtained from a woman in her forties or fifties in good health and CMV-seronegative. The rearrangement links TRBV27 to TRBJ1-4; a weak D match, TRBD1 (6 bases). Specimen: PBMCs. CDR3: CASSLFEARGANEKLFF. As DNA, the CDR3 is TGTGCCAGCAGTTTATTCGAGGCCAGGGGAGCTAATGAAAAACTGTTTTTT.